This entry is about one T cell receptor beta chain. Its antigen is not identified. The data are from a study of T cells in localized non-small cell lung cancer. General study results and limits: In adjacent lung appeared a median approximately 57 of the top 100 tumor clones. Measurement of T cell clonality placed uninvolved adjacent lung highest, above the level in tumor. Higher blood T cell density went with longer overall survival.

Clones were sequenced by immunoSEQ multiplex PCR, and TCRdb holds only the in-frame ones, with some missing. The data hold 70,000 to 80,000 clones, with more than 75% observed a single time. V lost 2 bases and J 5 bases, leaving 10 bases between the germline ends. CDR3 size: 13 residues. Germline CDR1 reads SGHRS; CDR2 reads YFSETQ. The TCR comes from a woman between 40 and 69 years old with stage I squamous cell lung carcinoma. V and J are TRBV5-1 and TRBJ1-1, with D perhaps matching TRBD1 (6 bases). Sample: peripheral blood, taken before any cancer treatment. CDR3 sequence reads: CASSFQGWTEAFF. The CDR3, as DNA: TGCGCCAGCAGCTTTCAGGGGTGGACTGAAGCTTTCTTT.